These 4 T cell receptor beta chains were sequenced from one sample in a study of beta chain features in type 1 diabetes. The study's findings and limits: Moderately but significantly shorter TCRB CDR3s were found in Type 1 diabetes patients in all four CD4+ subsets.

Sequenced material consisted of expressed TCRB transcripts (all of the isolated RNA was reverse transcribed). Profiled with immunoSEQ multiplex PCR; TCRdb holds only in-frame clones, not every one. The sample contains 330,000 or so clones, approximately 12% of which appear only once. Their cognate antigens are unknown. The sequenced sample was naive CD4+ T cells from blood. The receptor source for this set is a woman between 18 and 29 years old with type 1 diabetes.

This clone was seen more than once but under ten times. The V and J genes are TRBV28 and TRBJ1-1, with a possible D match to TRBD1 (5 bases). The CDR3 spans 16 residues. Between the trimmed V and J ends, which lost 8 bases and 0 bases, there was a span of 19 bases. Germline CDR1 reads MDHEN; CDR2 reads SYDVKM. The CDR3 region has the DNA TGTGCCAGCCCGTGGGGCGGTAGCACTTTGAACACTGAAGCTTTCTTT. It yields the protein CASPWGGSTLNTEAFF.

The rearrangement links TRBV30 to TRBJ2-5; 12 bases match TRBD2. The CDR3 is made up of 15 amino acids. CDR1 GTSNPN and CDR2 SVGIG come from the germline V gene (reference sequence). The ends lost 4 bases at V and 7 bases at J; junction bases unmatched: 10. The CDR3 DNA sequence: TGTGCCTGGACCATACTAGCGGGGGGTCTCGGGACCCAGTACTTC. This gives the protein CAWTILAGGLGTQYF.

This clone has just a few counts. This chain uses TRBV10-2 with TRBJ2-5; the match to TRBD2 covers 10 bases. Germline assignment: CDR1 WSHSY and CDR2 SAAADI. The trim removed 3 bases at V and 5 bases at J, leaving 6 bases unmatched. The CDR3 is 15 amino acids. The CDR3 DNA sequence: TGCGCCAGCAGTGATCTAGCGGGGGCGGGGGAGACCCAGTACTTC. The encoded protein is CASSDLAGAGETQYF.

This rearrangement joins TRBV2 to TRBJ1-1, with TRBD1 identical over 8 bases. From germline, CDR1 is SNHLY and CDR2 FYNNEI. The V segment lost 4 bases and the J segment 5 bases; nucleotides outside the gene matches: 12. The CDR3 is 16 amino acids. The DNA for the CDR3 is TGTGCCAGCAGTGGGCCCCGACAGGGGCTGGAAACTGAAGCTTTCTTT. This encodes CASSGPRQGLETEAFF.